This TCR beta chain appears in the sequencing data of a study of blood T cell repertoires in COVID-19. Study as a whole: Material from acute and convalescent COVID-19 was sourced from the United States, Italy and Spain.

The repertoire was sequenced with immunoSEQ multiplex PCR; TCRdb's copy has only in-frame clones and lacks some. The sample records about 200,000 clones, approximately 90% being singletons. The V end was cut by 7 bases, the J end by 6 bases, with 10 bases between. Germline values: CDR1 SNHLY, CDR2 FYNNEI. There are 13 residues in the CDR3. The receptor was derived from a man in his sixties with COVID-19, enrolled during active disease. This chain joins TRBV2 and TRBJ1-6, with D tentatively TRBD1 (6 bases). The sample was peripheral blood. The CDR3 reads CASTGAVNSPLHF. CDR3 DNA: TGTGCCAGCACAGGGGCCGTTAATTCACCCCTCCACTTT.